Below, 18 T cell receptor beta chains from the same sample are listed, as sequenced in a study of T cell changes during pregnancy in multiple sclerosis. Some clones are missing from TCRdb's copy, which holds only in-frame ones; the method was immunoSEQ multiplex PCR. The sample includes tens of thousands of clones, over 75% seen only once; the top ten take roughly 8%. Sequenced here: CD8+ T cells from peripheral blood mononuclear cells, sampled after pregnancy. All receptors derive from a female donor with multiple sclerosis, enrolled in a pregnancy study.

The V and J genes are TRBV13 and TRBJ1-4, with D uncertain. Germline loops: CDR1 PRHDT, CDR2 FYEKMQ (reference sequence). V was trimmed by 2 bases and J by 4 bases, leaving 11 bases between them. The length of the CDR3 is 15 residues. CDR3 protein: CASSLSPRINEKLFF. The CDR3 DNA sequence: TGTGCCAGCAGCTTAAGCCCCAGGATTAATGAAAAACTGTTTTTT.

This clone was detected only once. The chain links TRBV4-3 to TRBJ2-3; 9 bases are shared with TRBD2. The J segment lost 0 bases and the V segment lost 2 bases, leaving 6 bases of the junction unmatched. CDR1 LGHNA and CDR2 YSLEER come from the germline V gene. This CDR3 spans 17 amino acids. CDR3 sequence: CASSQSLAGSSTDTQYF. In DNA form, the CDR3 reads TGCGCCAGCAGCCAATCCCTAGCGGGGTCTAGCACAGATACGCAGTATTTT.

In its sample, this clone was seen once. The J gene is TRBJ1-3, the V gene TRBV19; D not certain. The CDR3 totals 14 residues. The V and J ends lost 6 bases and 0 bases respectively, with 9 bases between them. Germline V lookup: CDR1 LNHDA, CDR2 SQIVND (reference sequence). The CDR3 reads CASSVRYSGNTIYF. In DNA form, the CDR3 reads TGTGCCAGTAGCGTGCGCTACTCTGGAAACACCATATATTTT. Based on the CDR3 plus reference TRBV19 and TRBJ1-3, the full variable domain is DGGITQSPKYLFRKEGQNVTLSCEQNLNHDAMYWYRQDPGQGLRLIYYSQIVNDFQKGDIAEGYSVSREKKESFPLTVTSAQKNPTAFYLCASSVRYSGNTIYFGEGSWLTVV.

This chain links TRBV30 with TRBJ1-2; 7 bases align to TRBD1. Germline V gene data show CDR1 as GTSNPN and CDR2 as SVGIG (reference sequence). V lost 0 bases, J lost 0 bases, and 13 bases stayed unmatched. This CDR3 is built from 18 residues. The CDR3 loop reads CAWSVRSPGTASNYGYTF. CDR3 sequence (DNA): TGTGCCTGGAGTGTCCGTTCTCCCGGGACAGCCTCTAACTATGGCTACACCTTC.

The J gene is TRBJ1-5, the V gene TRBV27; D is perhaps TRBD1 (6 bases). Germline CDR1 and CDR2: MNHEY and SMNVEV (reference sequence). CDR3 length equals 17 residues. Trimming took 5 bases from V and 0 from J, leaving 17 bases between them. In DNA form, the CDR3 reads TGTGCCAGCAGTCACCGGACAGCGCCTTATAGCAATCAGCCCCAGCATTTT. This encodes CASSHRTAPYSNQPQHF.

This clone was seen ten or more times. V and J are TRBV4-1 and TRBJ1-2, with D unresolved. V was clipped by 1 base and J by 4 bases, with 13 bases between them. Per germline, CDR1 MGHRA and CDR2 YSYEKL. The CDR3 runs to 15 residues. The CDR3 here is CASSQVGEGAYGYTF. DNA for the CDR3: TGCGCCAGCAGCCAAGTAGGAGAGGGCGCCTATGGCTACACCTTC.

This chain connects TRBV10-3 to TRBJ2-7, with 8 bases fitting TRBD1. Trimming at V came to 11 bases and at J to 1 base, leaving 4 bases not matched to a gene. In germline, CDR1 is ENHRY, CDR2 SYGVKD. This CDR3 region has 12 residues. In DNA, the CDR3 is TGTGCCTCTGGACAGGGATCCTACGAGCAGTACTTC. Translating gives CASGQGSYEQYF.

This chain links TRBV10-1 with TRBJ2-3; tentatively, D is TRBD2 (6 bases). Per germline, CDR1 WNHNN and CDR2 SYGVQD (reference sequence). Trimming pared 0 bases from V and 4 bases from J, leaving 11 bases between. The CDR3 is 15 residues long. The CDR3 loop reads CASSESWGDPDTQYF. CDR3 nucleotides: TGCGCCAGCAGTGAGTCGTGGGGGGATCCAGATACGCAGTATTTT.

This clone was recorded once. Here the CDR3 reads CASSYFKSRGTEAFF. The CDR3 DNA reads as TGTGCCAGCAGTTACTTCAAGTCGCGGGGCACTGAAGCTTTCTTT. The V call is TRBV6-6, the J call TRBJ1-1; D gene uncertain. This CDR3 comprises 15 residues. V lost 1 base to trimming and J lost 4 bases, with 13 bases between them. Germline-derived CDR1 and CDR2 are MNHNY and SVGAGI (reference sequence).

CDR3 amino acids: CASSLDPEGSYTGELFF. The CDR3 bases are TGCGCCAGCTCCCTCGACCCCGAGGGCTCTTACACCGGGGAGCTGTTTTTT. This rearrangement joins TRBV5-1 to TRBJ2-2, with TRBD2 as a possible D gene (5 bases). V was pared by 7 bases and J by 3 bases, with 22 bases between. The CDR3 length is 17 residues. Germline V lookup: CDR1 SGHRS, CDR2 YFSETQ.

The genes are TRBV4-3 and TRBJ2-6; 7 bases fit TRBD2. The CDR3 has 16 amino acids. Trimming at V came to 4 bases and at J to 1 base, leaving 4 bases not matched to a gene. Germline loops: CDR1 LGHNA, CDR2 YSLEER. The CDR3 reads CASSPGAGSGANVLTF. The CDR3 bases are TGCGCCAGCAGCCCGGGAGCGGGGTCTGGGGCCAACGTCCTGACTTTC.

The J gene is TRBJ1-1, the V gene TRBV7-9, with unresolved D. Germline V gene lookup returns CDR1 SEHNR and CDR2 FQNEAQ (reference sequence). The CDR3 consists of 14 residues. The V and J ends lost 5 bases and 1 base respectively, with 11 bases between them. CDR3 residues: CASSPWAENTEAFF. In DNA form, the CDR3 reads TGTGCCAGCAGCCCCTGGGCAGAGAACACTGAAGCTTTCTTT.

V and J are TRBV12-5 and TRBJ1-2, with TRBD1 matching over 10 bases. Trimming took 5 bases from V and 5 from J; bases not matched to a gene: 5. There are 14 residues in the CDR3. Per the germline V gene, CDR1 is LGHNT and CDR2 is FRNRAP. CDR3 residues: CASGKDRGTYGYTF. The CDR3 DNA is TGTGCTAGTGGTAAGGACAGGGGGACATATGGCTACACCTTC. Complete variable domain (other parts from reference TRBV12-5 and TRBJ1-2): DARVTQTPRHKVTEMGQEVTMRCQPILGHNTVFWYRQTMMQGLELLAYFRNRAPLDDSGMPKDRFSAEMPDATLATLKIQPSEPRDSAVYFCASGKDRGTYGYTFGSGTRLTVV.

The chain has TRBV9 and TRBJ2-7; D unresolved. V shed 0 bases and J shed 0 bases, with 13 bases lying between them. The CDR3 is 16 amino acids. Germline values: CDR1 SGDLS, CDR2 YYNGEE. CDR3 DNA: TGTGCCAGCAGCGTAGGAGCCAGGCTAAGCTCCTACGAGCAGTACTTC. This translates into CASSVGARLSSYEQYF.

This rearrangement joins TRBV9 to TRBJ1-4; D is ambiguous. Germline-derived CDR1 and CDR2 are SGDLS and YYNGEE. This CDR3 is 14 amino acids long. Trimming removed 1 base from V and 8 bases from J, with 12 bases in between. CDR3 sequence: CASSVSPGAEKLFF. In DNA, the CDR3 is TGTGCCAGCAGCGTAAGCCCGGGAGCCGAAAAACTGTTTTTT.

The rearrangement joins TRBV6-1 to TRBJ1-2; D not resolved. Germline lookup yields CDR1 MNHNS and CDR2 SASEGT. CDR3 length: 15 residues. V shed 1 base and J shed 2 bases, with 11 bases lying between them. The CDR3 protein is CASSEVNNPNYGYTF. The CDR3 DNA is TGTGCCAGCAGTGAAGTCAACAACCCGAACTATGGCTACACCTTC.

The chain uses TRBV5-1 and TRBJ1-2; D unresolved. From germline, CDR1 is SGHRS and CDR2 YFSETQ. V was trimmed by 2 bases and J by 6 bases, leaving 8 bases between them. The CDR3 totals 12 residues. CDR3 DNA sequence: TGCGCCAGCAGCTTCGGGAGGGATGGCTACACCTTC. As protein: CASSFGRDGYTF.

This sequence joins TRBV7-2 and TRBJ2-1, with TRBD2 identical over 9 bases. V lost 1 base to trimming and J lost 2 bases; unmatched junction nucleotides: 6. The CDR3 totals 17 residues. Germline V CDR1 and CDR2: SGHTA, FQGNSA. CDR3 nucleotide sequence: TGTGCCAGCAGCTTAGTCTGGGGCGGGGGGGCCTACAATGAGCAGTTCTTC. This sequence encodes CASSLVWGGGAYNEQFF.